What follows are 30 T cell receptor beta chains derived from one specimen sequenced in a study of T cells after yellow fever vaccination. Using its own MiXCR run on the 5' RACE reads, TCRdb lists one record per CDR3 protein. This table has about 140,000 distinct CDR3 sequences, about 6.2% appearing once. Sequencing used CD4+ T cells sorted from PBMCs, obtained 10 days after the yellow fever booster vaccination. The receptors come from a man in his thirties or forties who received the YFV17D yellow fever vaccine.

This clonotype appeared a few times. The J gene is TRBJ1-2, the V gene TRBV29-1, with 9 nucleotides matching TRBD1. V gave up 6 bases and J gave up 5 bases; unmatched junction bases: 4. CDR1 and CDR2 (germline): SQVTM, ANQGSEA. The CDR3 has 12 amino acids. CDR3 sequence reads: CSVDRGAYGYTF. CDR3 nucleotide sequence: TGCAGCGTCGACAGGGGGGCTTATGGCTACACCTTC.

This clonotype was detected many times. This chain uses TRBV5-1 with TRBJ2-2; the match to TRBD2 covers 8 bases. Trimming took 3 bases from V and 5 from J; bases not matched to a gene: 12. The CDR3 sequence is 17 residues long. Germline CDR1 reads SGHRS; CDR2 reads YFSETQ. CDR3: CASSSNSVAGGTGELFF. As DNA, the CDR3 is TGCGCCAGCAGCTCTAACAGCGTCGCGGGAGGAACCGGGGAGCTGTTTTTT.

The rearrangement links TRBV2 to TRBJ1-1, with 7 bases aligning to TRBD1. The ends lost 5 bases at V and 6 bases at J; junction bases unmatched: 9. Germline values: CDR1 SNHLY, CDR2 FYNNEI. The CDR3 totals 14 residues. CDR3 amino acids: CASSHDREIAEAFF. CDR3 coding DNA: TGTGCCAGCAGTCACGACAGGGAAATCGCTGAAGCTTTCTTT.

This clonotype has a count of ten or more. The chain links TRBV20-1 to TRBJ2-1, with 7 nucleotides matching TRBD2. CDR3 length: 14 amino acids. The trim removed 5 bases at V and 4 bases at J, leaving 8 bases unmatched. Germline-derived CDR1 and CDR2 are DFQATT and SNEGSKA (reference sequence). The CDR3 nucleotides are TGCAGTGCTCCACCGGGAGGATCGTACAATGAGCAGTTCTTC. It encodes CSAPPGGSYNEQFF.

Ten or more counts support this clonotype. The rearrangement uses TRBV7-2 and TRBJ2-3; D call uncertain. Trimming stripped 2 bases from V and 3 bases from J, with 9 bases between. The CDR3 has 14 residues. Germline CDR1 is SGHTA and CDR2 is FQGNSA. CDR3 sequence reads: CASSLLSITDTQYF. Here the CDR3 DNA reads TGTGCCAGCAGCTTATTGTCGATTACAGATACGCAGTATTTT.

This clonotype was detected a few times. The chain joins TRBV5-4 to TRBJ2-1; 7 bases line up with TRBD2. CDR1 SGHNT and CDR2 YYREEE come from the germline V gene (reference sequence). The length of the CDR3 is 14 residues. Trimming took 3 bases from V and 9 from J; bases not matched to a gene: 9. CDR3 bases: TGTGCCAGCAGCTCCGGACTAGACCAAACTGAGCAGTTCTTC. Translating gives CASSSGLDQTEQFF.

This clonotype was picked up many times. The V call is TRBV20-1, the J call TRBJ1-3, with D tentatively TRBD1 (5 bases). The ends were cut back, 5 bases at V and 0 bases at J, with 17 bases in the middle. This CDR3 is built from 16 residues. Germline V CDR1 and CDR2: DFQATT, SNEGSKA (reference sequence). The CDR3 here is CSAPAGGTFSGNTIYF. The CDR3 DNA is TGCAGTGCTCCCGCGGGGGGTACCTTCTCTGGAAACACCATATATTTT.

This clonotype appeared many times. The J gene is TRBJ1-1, the V gene TRBV12-3 or TRBV12-4; TRBD1 is a possible D gene (5 bases). V was shortened by 5 bases and J by 1 base, with 14 bases between the two germline ends. The CDR3 length is 15 residues. CDR3 nucleotides: TGTGCCAGCAGTCAACAGGAAGTGCAGAACACTGAAGCTTTCTTT. This gives the protein CASSQQEVQNTEAFF.

The CDR3 sequence: CSAGGLSYSYEQYF. Written as DNA, the CDR3 is TGCAGTGCCGGGGGTCTATCGTACTCCTACGAGCAGTACTTC. The gene calls are TRBV20-1 and TRBJ2-7, with D tentatively TRBD2 (6 bases). The CDR3 sequence is 14 residues long. Germline-derived CDR1 and CDR2 are DFQATT and SNEGSKA (reference sequence). Trimming left V 6 bases short and J 0 bases short, with 15 bases between.

This clonotype was observed at least ten times. The chain employs TRBV11-2 and TRBJ2-6; D may correspond to TRBD1 or TRBD2 (6 bases each). Trimming cost V 5 bases and J 0 bases, with 17 bases left between them. Germline V lookup: CDR1 SGHAT, CDR2 FQNNGV. CDR3 length equals 18 residues. The CDR3 DNA reads as TGTGCCAGCAGCCGATCCGGGGGCCCCCTCTCTGGGGCCAACGTCCTGACTTTC. The encoded protein is CASSRSGGPLSGANVLTF.

This clonotype was seen many times. The chain uses TRBV18 and TRBJ1-3; D is ambiguous. The CDR3 covers 20 residues. Germline loops: CDR1 KGHSH, CDR2 LQKENI. Between the trimmed V and J ends, which lost 3 bases and 0 bases, there was a span of 24 bases. DNA for the CDR3: TGTGCCAGCTCACCTAATAGTCTGACTGGATTCGGGCACTCTGGAAACACCATATATTTT. Its protein product is CASSPNSLTGFGHSGNTIYF.

The rearrangement uses TRBV4-3 and TRBJ2-5, with TRBD2 identical over 11 bases. CDR3 length: 16 amino acids. The germline V gene has CDR1 LGHNA and CDR2 YSLEER. J gave up 5 bases and V 3 bases, and 8 bases lay outside the gene matches. CDR3 coding DNA: TGCGCCAGCAGCCAGGTAGCGGGAGGGCCCCATGAGACCCAGTACTTC. This translates into CASSQVAGGPHETQYF.

This clonotype was found a few times. This chain uses TRBV7-2 with TRBJ2-1; D is undetermined. CDR3 length equals 13 residues. Per germline, CDR1 SGHTA and CDR2 FQGNSA. V was trimmed by 5 bases and J by 4 bases, leaving 9 bases between them. Here the CDR3 reads CASSLNIYNEQFF. The CDR3 nucleotides are TGTGCCAGCAGCCTCAACATATACAATGAGCAGTTCTTC.

On this clonotype: One base away lies a much larger clone, so this may be a sequencing read error. The chain has TRBV28 and TRBJ2-3, with D uncertain. From germline, CDR1 is MDHEN and CDR2 SYDVKM. The CDR3 contains 15 residues. The CDR3 region is CASSSPPASTDTLYF. The CDR3 region has the DNA TGTGCCAGCAGTTCTCCTCCGGCCAGCACAGATACGCTGTATTTT.

This clonotype was observed a few times. V gene TRBV4-2 combines with J gene TRBJ2-7, with 11 bases fitting TRBD2. The V segment lost 4 bases and the J segment 0 bases; nucleotides outside the gene matches: 5. Germline CDR1 and CDR2: LGHNA and YNFKEQ. The CDR3 is made up of 16 amino acids. The CDR3 DNA is TGTGCCAGCAGCCCGGGACTAGCGGTCCCCTCCTACGAGCAGTACTTC. Protein product: CASSPGLAVPSYEQYF.

This clonotype was seen repeatedly, ten times or more. This chain connects TRBV29-1 to TRBJ1-1; D is ambiguous. The CDR3 spans 15 residues. CDR1 and CDR2 (germline): SQVTM, ANQGSEA. The V and J ends lost 6 bases and 0 bases respectively, with 17 bases between them. The CDR3: CSVGSLLEMNTEAFF. The CDR3 coding sequence is TGCAGCGTAGGGAGCCTACTTGAGATGAACACTGAAGCTTTCTTT.

This clonotype came up many times. CDR3: CASSWDPDTQYF. The CDR3 region has the DNA TGTGCCAGCAGCTGGGACCCAGATACGCAGTATTTT. The chain couples TRBV7-2 to TRBJ2-3, with D possibly being TRBD1 or TRBD2 (5 bases each). The CDR3 is 12 amino acids. V lost 4 bases and J lost 4, with 6 bases in between. Germline V CDR1 and CDR2: SGHTA, FQGNSA. Supplemented by reference TRBV7-2 and TRBJ2-3, the full variable domain reads GAGVSQSPSNKVTEKGKDVELRCDPISGHTALYWYRQSLGQGLEFLIYFQGNSAPDKSGLPSDRFSAERTGGSVSTLTIQRTQQEDSAVYLCASSWDPDTQYFGPGTRLTVL.

This clonotype was counted ten times or more. The chain recombines TRBV7-2 with TRBJ2-6; tentatively, D is TRBD2 (5 bases). From germline, CDR1 is SGHTA and CDR2 FQGNSA. V lost 6 bases and J lost 2, with 5 bases in between. The CDR3 contains 13 residues. CDR3 nucleotide sequence: TGTGCCAGCAGGAGGGCTGGGGCCAACGTCCTGACTTTC. This translates into CASRRAGANVLTF. The full variable domain, completed using reference TRBV7-2 and TRBJ2-6, is GAGVSQSPSNKVTEKGKDVELRCDPISGHTALYWYRQSLGQGLEFLIYFQGNSAPDKSGLPSDRFSAERTGGSVSTLTIQRTQQEDSAVYLCASRRAGANVLTFGAGSRLTVL.

This clonotype was counted only a few times. The chain uses TRBV7-2 and TRBJ2-1; D perhaps matches TRBD2 (5 bases). Germline CDR1 and CDR2: SGHTA and FQGNSA. The V end was cut by 5 bases, the J end by 4 bases, with 9 bases between. This CDR3 contains 13 residues. This CDR3 is CASSQRRYNEQFF. For the CDR3, the DNA is TGTGCCAGCAGCCAAAGGAGGTACAATGAGCAGTTCTTC.

This chain links TRBV24-1 with TRBJ2-3; 7 bases map to TRBD2. This CDR3 region has 17 residues. Germline V gives CDR1 KGHDR, CDR2 SFDVKD. The junction had 16 bases not matched to a gene; V was cut back by 9 bases and J by 2 bases. The CDR3: CATSGRGSLRSTDTQYF. CDR3 nucleotides: TGTGCCACCTCGGGGCGCGGGAGCCTACGATCCACAGATACGCAGTATTTT.

The sample holds many counts of this clonotype. The chain joins TRBV30 to TRBJ1-4, with unresolved D. Trimming took 1 base from V and 7 from J, leaving 19 bases between them. Germline V lookup: CDR1 GTSNPN, CDR2 SVGIG (reference sequence). There are 16 residues in the CDR3. CDR3 amino acids: CAWSAHGSWEGEKLFF. CDR3 DNA: TGTGCCTGGAGTGCCCATGGTTCGTGGGAAGGTGAAAAACTGTTTTTT.

This clonotype was counted many times. This chain connects TRBV5-1 to TRBJ2-3, with TRBD2 matching 9 bases. The V and J ends lost 3 bases and 4 bases, in that order; junction bases with no gene match: 12. The germline gives CDR1 SGHRS, CDR2 YFSETQ. CDR3 length: 17 amino acids. The DNA of the CDR3 is TGCGCCAGCAGCTCCCTTTTAGCGGGAGTCTACGCAGATACGCAGTATTTT. It translates to CASSSLLAGVYADTQYF.

This clonotype was recorded many times. CDR3: CASSRTSAVTDTQYF. CDR3 DNA: TGTGCCAGCAGTCGGACGAGCGCTGTAACAGATACGCAGTATTTT. The J gene is TRBJ2-3, the V gene TRBV6-2 or TRBV6-3, with no clear D. The CDR3 is 15 amino acids. Per germline, CDR1 MNHEY and CDR2 SVGEGT. The ends were cut back, 5 bases at V and 3 bases at J, with 15 bases in the middle.

The table lists this clonotype with many counts. The chain has TRBV6-2 or TRBV6-3 and TRBJ2-2; no clear D. The CDR3 covers 12 residues. The V gene lost 8 bases and the J gene lost 0 bases, with 4 bases spanning the gap. Germline V CDR1 and CDR2: MNHEY, SVGEGT. The CDR3 spells CASAPNTGELFF. The CDR3 bases are TGTGCCAGCGCTCCGAACACCGGGGAGCTGTTTTTT.

This clonotype was seen ten or more times. This chain connects TRBV27 to TRBJ2-5; D not resolved. The CDR3 spans 15 residues. Between the trimmed V and J ends, which lost 7 bases and 2 bases, there was a span of 17 bases. Germline CDR1 MNHEY, CDR2 SMNVEV (reference sequence). The CDR3 DNA is TGTGCCAGCAAGTTGGGCCGACTCCAACAAGAGACCCAGTACTTC. It is translated as CASKLGRLQQETQYF.

This clonotype appeared many times. The chain couples TRBV7-2 to TRBJ2-2; TRBD1 agrees at 7 bases. The CDR3 has 15 residues. In germline, CDR1 is SGHTA, CDR2 FQGNSA. The V gene end was trimmed by 3 bases and the J gene end by 3 bases; junction bases not matched to a gene: 4. CDR3 region: CASSFRQGDTGELFF. CDR3 in DNA: TGTGCCAGCAGCTTCCGACAGGGTGACACCGGGGAGCTGTTTTTT.

This clonotype was observed a few times. This chain uses TRBV3-1 with TRBJ1-1, with no clear D. This CDR3 spans 16 amino acids. Trimming shortened V by 4 bases and J by 1 base, and 16 bases separated the two germline ends. The V gene's germline CDR1 is LGHDT and CDR2 YNNKEL (reference sequence). DNA for the CDR3: TGTGCCAGCAGCCGCAGCGAAGAGGTAAGGAACACTGAAGCTTTCTTT. Its translation: CASSRSEEVRNTEAFF.

This clonotype was seen at least ten times. The chain links TRBV15 to TRBJ2-1; no clear D gene. The CDR3 is 13 residues long. Germline CDR1 and CDR2: LNHNV and YYDKDF (reference sequence). V lost 0 bases and J lost 8, with 8 bases in between. The CDR3 spells CATSRDPRDEQFF. The CDR3 coding sequence is TGTGCCACCAGCAGAGATCCACGGGATGAGCAGTTCTTC.

This clonotype was picked up many times. The genes are TRBV20-1 and TRBJ2-3; no clear D. The V gene lost 0 bases and the J gene lost 2 bases, with 9 bases spanning the gap. Germline CDR1 reads DFQATT; CDR2 reads SNEGSKA (reference sequence). This CDR3 contains 14 residues. The CDR3 sequence is CSARDPRATDTQYF. CDR3 nucleotides: TGCAGTGCTAGAGATCCCCGAGCCACAGATACGCAGTATTTT.

The CDR3 DNA reads as TGCAGCGTTGGAAGAGACGCGACTCTAACCTACAATGAGCAGTTCTTC. This codes for CSVGRDATLTYNEQFF. This chain uses TRBV29-1 with TRBJ2-1; D remains ambiguous. The CDR3 contains 16 residues. Deletions cut 4 bases from V and 2 bases from J, with 18 bases between. CDR1 is SQVTM, CDR2 ANQGSEA, per germline.